This record covers a single T cell receptor beta chain. V lost 2 bases and J 2 bases, leaving 18 bases between the germline ends. CDR3 length: 16 amino acids. Germline CDR1 reads GTSNPN; CDR2 reads SVGIG (reference sequence). This record comes from a study of blood T cell repertoires in COVID-19. At the level of the study: Whether acute or convalescent, the COVID-19 samples came from the United States, Italy and Spain.

Method: immunoSEQ multiplex PCR; TCRdb's copy keeps in-frame clones and lacks some. Counted here are under 150,000 clones, roughly 69% occurring once; the ten biggest clones make up roughly 2.2%. This rearrangement joins TRBV30 to TRBJ1-2; D is unclear. Sequencing was performed on peripheral blood. The sequence derives from a woman between 65 and 79 years old with acute or convalescent COVID-19. CDR3 residues: CAWSISSQRGNYGYTF. CDR3 coding DNA: TGTGCCTGGAGTATTTCCAGCCAGCGGGGAAACTATGGCTACACCTTC. The full variable domain, in which reference TRBV30 and TRBJ1-2 provide the parts outside the CDR3, is SQTIHQWPATLVQPVGSPLSLECTVEGTSNPNLYWYRQAAGRGLQLLFYSVGIGQISSEVPQNLSASRPQDRQFILSSKKLLLSDSGFYLCAWSISSQRGNYGYTFGSGTRLTVV.